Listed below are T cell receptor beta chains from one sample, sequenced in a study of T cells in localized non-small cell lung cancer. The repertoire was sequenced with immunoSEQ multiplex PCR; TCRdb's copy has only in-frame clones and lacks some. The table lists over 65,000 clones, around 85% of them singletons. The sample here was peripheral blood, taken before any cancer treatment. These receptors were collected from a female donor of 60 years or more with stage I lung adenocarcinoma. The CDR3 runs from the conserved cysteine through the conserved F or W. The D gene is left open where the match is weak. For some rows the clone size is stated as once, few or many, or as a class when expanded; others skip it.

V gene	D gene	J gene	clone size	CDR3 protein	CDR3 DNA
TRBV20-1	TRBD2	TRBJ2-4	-	CSVQTSGRAYF	TGCAGTGTTCAGACTAGCGGGAGGGCCTACTTC
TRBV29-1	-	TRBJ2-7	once	CSAARGGRDYEQYF	TGCAGCGCGGCCCGAGGGGGGAGGGACTACGAGCAGTACTTC
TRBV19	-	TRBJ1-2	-	CASRLSGVQGRGVYGYTF	TGTGCCAGTAGACTCTCAGGTGTACAGGGACGGGGGGTCTATGGCTACACCTTC
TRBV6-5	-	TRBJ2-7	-	CASSPPPAGLNEQYF	TGTGCCAGCAGCCCCCCTCCAGCAGGGCTCAACGAGCAGTACTTC
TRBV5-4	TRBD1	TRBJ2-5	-	CASSPGQQKETQYF	TGTGCCAGCAGCCCGGGACAGCAAAAAGAGACCCAGTACTTC
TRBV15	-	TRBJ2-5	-	CATSRDLLETQYF	TGTGCCACCAGCAGAGATCTTTTAGAGACCCAGTACTTC
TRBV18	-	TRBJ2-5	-	CASSPRQDPQETQYF	TGTGCCAGCTCACCCAGACAGGATCCACAAGAGACCCAGTACTTC
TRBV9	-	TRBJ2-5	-	CASSVDGDPLGTQYF	TGTGCCAGCAGCGTAGATGGGGACCCGCTCGGGACCCAGTACTTC
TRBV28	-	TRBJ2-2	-	CASSLDSHGELFF	TGTGCCAGCAGTTTAGACTCCCACGGGGAGCTGTTTTTT
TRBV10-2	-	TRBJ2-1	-	CASSDGGGQFF	TGCGCCAGCAGTGACGGAGGTGGGCAGTTCTTC
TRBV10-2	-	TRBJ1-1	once	CASSTVNTEAFF	TGCGCCAGCTCTACAGTGAACACTGAAGCTTTCTTT
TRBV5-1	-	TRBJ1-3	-	CASSLGAEGGNTIYF	TGCGCCAGCAGCTTGGGGGCCGAAGGGGGAAACACCATATATTTT
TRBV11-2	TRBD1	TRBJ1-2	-	CASSDDRVYGYTF	TGTGCCAGCAGCGATGACAGGGTCTATGGCTACACCTTC
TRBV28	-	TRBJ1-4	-	CASSPSSGLDGEKLFF	TGTGCCAGCAGTCCCTCCAGTGGACTGGACGGGGAAAAACTGTTTTTT
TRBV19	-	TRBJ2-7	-	CASSMSTGVEQYF	TGTGCCAGTAGTATGTCGACGGGAGTCGAGCAGTACTTC
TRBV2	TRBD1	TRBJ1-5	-	CASRGQGGQPQHF	TGTGCCAGCAGGGGACAGGGGGGTCAGCCCCAGCATTTT
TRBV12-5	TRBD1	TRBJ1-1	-	CASGRGTGDRHFF	TGTGCTAGTGGCCGAGGGACAGGGGACCGTCATTTCTTT
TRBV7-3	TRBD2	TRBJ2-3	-	CASSLSSGGVTDTQYF	TGTGCCAGCAGCTTATCCAGCGGGGGTGTAACAGATACGCAGTATTTT
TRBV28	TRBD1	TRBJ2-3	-	CASSSSGGSTDTQYF	TGTGCCAGCAGTTCCTCAGGGGGTAGCACAGATACGCAGTATTTT
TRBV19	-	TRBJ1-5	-	CASSIAIGGNQPQHF	TGTGCCAGTAGTATAGCTATCGGTGGCAATCAGCCCCAGCATTTT
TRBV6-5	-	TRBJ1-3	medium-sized	CASSYDGSGNTIYF	TGTGCCAGCAGTTACGACGGCTCTGGAAACACCATATATTTT
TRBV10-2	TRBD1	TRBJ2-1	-	CASSESTGPNEQFF	TGCGCCAGCAGTGAGTCGACAGGGCCCAATGAGCAGTTCTTC
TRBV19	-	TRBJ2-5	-	CASSSTETQYF	TGTGCCAGTAGTTCTACGGAGACCCAGTACTTC
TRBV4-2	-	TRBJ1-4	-	CASSQEGKEKLFF	TGTGCCAGCAGCCAAGAGGGAAAGGAAAAACTGTTTTTT
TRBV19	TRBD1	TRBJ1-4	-	CASSIEGAGGDGTEKLFF	TGTGCCAGTAGTATCGAAGGGGCAGGGGGAGACGGAACTGAAAAACTGTTTTTT
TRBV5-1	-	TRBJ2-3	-	CASSTRDFTDTQYF	TGCGCCAGCAGCACCCGGGACTTCACAGATACGCAGTATTTT
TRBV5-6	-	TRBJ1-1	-	CASSWRWALISNTEAFF	TGTGCCAGCAGCTGGAGGTGGGCGCTGATTTCGAACACTGAAGCTTTCTTT
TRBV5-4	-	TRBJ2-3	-	CASSLAGGTDTQYF	TGTGCCAGCAGCTTGGCCGGGGGCACAGATACGCAGTATTTT
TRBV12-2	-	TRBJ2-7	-	CASRLDRGFYEQYF	TGTGCAAGTCGCTTAGACAGGGGGTTTTACGAGCAGTACTTC
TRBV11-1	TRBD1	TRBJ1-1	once	CASSLTGGSEAFF	TGTGCCAGCAGTCTTACAGGGGGCTCTGAAGCTTTCTTT
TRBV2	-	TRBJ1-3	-	CASSLGGPSGNTIYF	TGTGCCAGCAGCCTAGGGGGACCGTCTGGAAACACCATATATTTT
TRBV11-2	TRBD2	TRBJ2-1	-	CASSLQRGLDEQFF	TGTGCCAGCAGCTTACAGCGGGGGCTGGATGAGCAGTTCTTC
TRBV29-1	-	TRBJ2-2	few	CSPTGEVATGELFF	TGCAGCCCCACAGGGGAGGTGGCCACCGGGGAGCTGTTTTTT
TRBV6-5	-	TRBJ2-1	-	CASSSQVSVANEQFF	TGTGCCAGCAGTTCTCAGGTCTCCGTGGCCAATGAGCAGTTCTTC
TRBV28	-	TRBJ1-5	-	CASSLARDGQPQHF	TGTGCCAGCAGTTTAGCCAGGGATGGTCAGCCCCAGCATTTT
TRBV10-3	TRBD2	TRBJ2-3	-	CAISRRDYTDTQYF	TGTGCCATCAGCAGACGGGACTACACAGATACGCAGTATTTT
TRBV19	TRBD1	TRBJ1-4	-	CASSSPTGRTINEKLFF	TGTGCCAGTAGTTCCCCGACAGGGCGCACAATTAATGAAAAACTGTTTTTT
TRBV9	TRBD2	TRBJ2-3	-	CASSVGGGGDTQYF	TGTGCCAGCAGCGTAGGGGGCGGGGGTGATACGCAGTATTTT
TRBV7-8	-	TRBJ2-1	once	CASSWDWSGEQFF	TGTGCCAGCAGCTGGGACTGGTCCGGGGAGCAGTTCTTC
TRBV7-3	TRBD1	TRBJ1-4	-	CASSLIGTANEKLFF	TGTGCCAGCAGCTTAATAGGGACAGCTAATGAAAAACTGTTTTTT
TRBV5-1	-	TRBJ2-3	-	CASTVGGDTDTQYF	TGCGCCAGCACCGTAGGGGGGGACACAGATACGCAGTATTTT
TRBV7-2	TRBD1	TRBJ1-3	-	CASSPYKTGIIGNTIYF	TGTGCCAGCAGCCCTTATAAGACAGGGATTATTGGAAACACCATATATTTT
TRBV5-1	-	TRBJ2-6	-	CASSLATGANVLTF	TGCGCCAGCAGCTTGGCCACTGGGGCCAACGTCCTGACTTTC
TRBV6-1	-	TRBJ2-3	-	CASRGGGGTTDTQYF	TGTGCCAGCAGGGGGGGAGGGGGTACGACAGATACGCAGTATTTT
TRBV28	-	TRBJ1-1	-	CASSLPSTGRGNSNTEAFF	TGTGCCAGCAGTTTACCTAGTACGGGGCGGGGGAACTCTAACACTGAAGCTTTCTTT
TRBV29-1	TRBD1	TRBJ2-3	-	CSVTTGGTDTQYF	TGCAGCGTCACGACAGGGGGCACAGATACGCAGTATTTT
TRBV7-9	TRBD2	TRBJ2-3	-	CASSAQTSSGTDTQYF	TGTGCCAGCAGCGCACAGACTAGCTCCGGCACAGATACGCAGTATTTT
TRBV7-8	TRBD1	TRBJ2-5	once	CASSLDRGESYQETQYF	TGTGCCAGCAGCTTAGACAGGGGGGAGTCGTACCAAGAGACCCAGTACTTC
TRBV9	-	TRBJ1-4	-	CASSVGTGNEKLFF	TGTGCCAGCAGCGTAGGAACAGGGAATGAAAAACTGTTTTTT
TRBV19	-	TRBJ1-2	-	CASNKEGRTAVYGYTF	TGTGCCAGTAACAAAGAAGGCAGGACAGCCGTCTATGGCTACACCTTC